The rows below give T cell receptor beta chains drawn from one sample of a study of beta chain features in type 1 diabetes. Assay: immunoSEQ multiplex PCR; the TCRdb copy retains only in-frame clones and omits some. The sample has about 340,000 clones, approximately 10% seen once. Sequenced sample: central memory CD4+ T cells from blood. The receptors shown here come from a man in his thirties or forties with type 1 diabetes. Both conserved end residues are part of each CDR3. Each record gives: J gene, V gene, D gene, clone size, CDR3 protein. A D gene is named only where the DNA matches it firmly. The listing skips clone size in some rows; elsewhere it reads once, few, many or a size class.

>TRBJ1-5|TRBV18|-|few
CASSPGYSGNQPQHF
>TRBJ2-7|TRBV6-6|-|few
CASSYYGGSDEQYF
>TRBJ1-2|TRBV15|-|-
CATSRDRVPNYGYTF
>TRBJ2-7|TRBV7-9|TRBD2|-
CASSYLTGGYEQYF
>TRBJ2-5|TRBV29-1|-|few
CSLLAQAETQYF
>TRBJ2-2|TRBV11-2|-|few
CASSETQGAGELFF
>TRBJ1-1|TRBV28|TRBD1|-
CASSSTGSVTEAFF
>TRBJ2-2|TRBV11-3|-|few
CASSPNTGELFF
>TRBJ2-5|TRBV4-3|-|few
CASSQEPPGTGETQYF
>TRBJ2-6|TRBV9|-|-
CASSPRETGANVLTF
>TRBJ1-5|TRBV5-1|-|many
CASSLDDGLNQPQHF
>TRBJ1-6|TRBV9|-|-
CASSAYGDSPLHF
>TRBJ2-1|TRBV18|TRBD1|few
CASAGTGFLEQFF
>TRBJ2-5|TRBV18|TRBD1|few
CASSSGTGRPETQYF
>TRBJ2-7|TRBV5-6|-|-
CASSFYRVHEQYF
>TRBJ2-3|TRBV7-2|TRBD2|-
CASSGWSGGSDTQYF
>TRBJ1-2|TRBV11-3|-|few
CASSGSRLNYGYTF
>TRBJ2-7|TRBV19|TRBD1|many
CASSSPTGKGSYEQYF
>TRBJ2-6|TRBV28|-|few
CASSFPRSGANVLTF
>TRBJ2-7|TRBV2|-|many
CASTRDNNYEQYF
>TRBJ2-5|TRBV5-1|TRBD1|-
CASSSGQGRGETQYF
>TRBJ1-2|TRBV23-1|TRBD1|many
CASSHKTGEYTF
>TRBJ2-5|TRBV5-6|TRBD2|-
CASSLGGGAETQYF
>TRBJ2-5|TRBV2|TRBD1|-
CASSEKGQSSETQYF